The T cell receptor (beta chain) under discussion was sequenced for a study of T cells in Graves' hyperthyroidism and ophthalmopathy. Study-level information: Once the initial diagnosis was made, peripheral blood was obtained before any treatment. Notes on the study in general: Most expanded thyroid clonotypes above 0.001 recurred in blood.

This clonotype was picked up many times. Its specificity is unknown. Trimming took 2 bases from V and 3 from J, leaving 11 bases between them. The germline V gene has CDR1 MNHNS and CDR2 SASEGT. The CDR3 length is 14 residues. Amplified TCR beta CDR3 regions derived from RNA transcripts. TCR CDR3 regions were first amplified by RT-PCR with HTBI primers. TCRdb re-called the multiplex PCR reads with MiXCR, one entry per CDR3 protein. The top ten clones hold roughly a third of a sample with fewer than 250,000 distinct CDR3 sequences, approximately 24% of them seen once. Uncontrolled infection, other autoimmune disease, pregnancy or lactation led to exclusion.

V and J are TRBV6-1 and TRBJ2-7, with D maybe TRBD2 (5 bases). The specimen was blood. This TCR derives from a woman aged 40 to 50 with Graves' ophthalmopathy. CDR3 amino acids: CASSEHTAGYEQYF. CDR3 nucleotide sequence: TGTGCCAGCAGTGAACACACGGCGGGCTACGAGCAGTACTTC.